This T cell receptor beta chain was documented in a study of shared T cell receptors in the human thymus. Generated by immunoSEQ multiplex PCR, the TCRdb table keeps only in-frame clones and is missing some. This sample has a few hundred thousand clones, with around 93% found just once. Sequences were obtained from thymocytes. The receptor's source is a human donor.

CDR3 amino acids: CASSMQGANTDTQYF. DNA for the CDR3: TGTGCCAGCAGTATGCAGGGGGCGAACACAGATACGCAGTATTTT. The chain links TRBV28 to TRBJ2-3; 8 bases match TRBD1. In germline, CDR1 is MDHEN, CDR2 SYDVKM. V was pared by 5 bases and J by 2 bases, with 6 bases of the junction left unmatched. This CDR3 region has 15 residues.